This T cell receptor (beta chain) was documented in a study of chemoradiotherapy in HPV16-positive cancers. From germline, CDR1 is MDHEN and CDR2 SYDVKM. Deletions cut 3 bases from V and 0 bases from J, with 8 bases between. There are 14 residues in the CDR3. TCRdb's table, derived via immunoSEQ multiplex PCR, lists solely in-frame clones and lacks some. Of about 3,900 clones in the sample, roughly 90% were seen once. The clonotype comes from a human donor with HPV-associated anogenital cancer. The material was tumor tissue, obtained from a patient who underwent chemoradiotherapy. The chain is built from TRBV28 and TRBJ1-1; weak D call: TRBD1 (5 bases). The chain's CDR3 is CASSFRGLNTEAFF. The CDR3 DNA reads as TGTGCCAGCAGTTTTAGGGGCTTGAACACTGAAGCTTTCTTT.